This T cell receptor beta chain stems from a study of cytomegalovirus exposure and HLA in healthy donors. General study findings and limits: Through in vitro validation, three CMV-associated chains were shown to be specific for CMV antigens. Several top significant clusters appeared, in a later analysis, to be linked to common viral pathogens.

PCR amplification relied on 60 Vbeta primers (plus 13 Jbeta primers). Clones were read by immunoSEQ multiplex PCR, and TCRdb kept only the in-frame ones, dropping some. This table holds about 210,000 clones, roughly 87% found once. Note on this clone: Its antigen is not known.

It was healthy bone marrow donors who served as donors. Sequencing input: PBMCs. The TCR originated in a boy aged 2-9 years in good health and CMV-seronegative.

As DNA, the CDR3 is TGTGCCAGCAGCTGGGGCCGGGCACGGGCCTACGAGCAGTACTTC. Its protein is CASSWGRARAYEQYF. The chain has TRBV27 and TRBJ2-7; D is possibly TRBD1 (5 bases). Germline values: CDR1 MNHEY, CDR2 SMNVEV (reference sequence). V lost 6 bases, J lost 2 bases, and 17 bases lay in between. This CDR3 region has 15 residues.